The clone carrying this T cell receptor (beta chain) was detected a few times. Its target is not known. Sequence at one end of the junction differs from germline and may be a read error. Regions amplified from RNA transcripts were the TCR beta CDR3 regions. The HTBI primer set was used in a first-round RT-PCR of the TCR CDR3. TCRdb reanalysed the multiplex PCR reads using MiXCR and keeps one entry per CDR3 protein. The data hold 400,000 to 550,000 distinct CDR3 sequences, with approximately 15% observed a single time. This sample was included in a study of T cells in Graves' hyperthyroidism and ophthalmopathy. The overall study: Upon initial diagnosis and before any treatment, peripheral blood was collected.

Study observations and caveats: Before onset, ophthalmopathy was predicted by the model a median 6.5 months earlier.

This clonotype originated in a woman younger than 35 with Graves' hyperthyroidism. The specimen was blood.

The CDR3 region has the DNA TGTGCCAGCCCCCAGCTCTCTGGGACCAACGTCCTGACTTTC. Encoded protein: CASPQLSGTNVLTF. V and J are TRBV7-6 and TRBJ2-6; D is unclear. The CDR3 covers 14 residues. CDR1 is SGHVS and CDR2 is FNYEAQ in the germline V gene.